This passage covers 26 T cell receptor beta chains from one sample sequenced in a study of blood T cell repertoires in COVID-19 (dated by TCRdb to 2020 to 2021). Library generation was performed with the immunoSEQ multiplex PCR assay. The clones in this table, taken by TCRdb from immuneACCESS, are in-frame only. Not every clone is retained; where verified, under half of the shortfall comes from an unresolved V gene, and the cause of the rest is unknown. This sample gives approximately 100,000 clones in total; 87% of them show up just once. Clones ranked in the top ten supply roughly 15% of the sample. Sequenced sample: peripheral blood. The source is a man between 45 and 60 years old with acute or convalescent COVID-19.

The J gene is TRBJ2-1, the V gene TRBV7-9; possible D gene TRBD2, 5 bases. This CDR3 region has 11 residues. Germline V gene sequence: CDR1 SEHNR, CDR2 FQNEAQ (reference sequence). The V end was cut by 4 bases, the J end by 8 bases, with 6 bases between. CDR3 coding DNA: TGTGCCAGCAGCTCCGGGGATGAGCAGTTCTTC. Protein sequence: CASSSGDEQFF.

CDR3 coding DNA: TGTGCCAGTAGTTTCCAGGAATCCTACGAGCAGTACTTC. It is translated as CASSFQESYEQYF. The gene calls are TRBV19 and TRBJ2-7; D is unresolved. Germline values: CDR1 LNHDA, CDR2 SQIVND (reference sequence). Trimming pared 5 bases from V and 1 base from J, leaving 9 bases between. This CDR3 spans 13 amino acids.

J is TRBJ2-1 and V is TRBV28, with 12 bases fitting TRBD2. Germline V gives CDR1 MDHEN, CDR2 SYDVKM. V lost 3 bases, J lost 4 bases, and 10 bases stayed unmatched. This CDR3 contains 18 residues. In DNA, the CDR3 is TGTGCCAGCAGTTTCCGCACTAGCGGGAGGTCCCTATACAATGAGCAGTTCTTC. Protein sequence: CASSFRTSGRSLYNEQFF.

V gene TRBV3-1 (or the pseudogene TRBV3-2) combines with J gene TRBJ2-7, with 10 bases that match TRBD2. Germline-derived CDR1 and CDR2 are LGHDT and YNNKEL (reference sequence). The CDR3 is 13 residues long. V shed 1 base, J shed 9 bases, and the junction held 3 bases outside the gene matches. The CDR3 DNA reads TGTGCCAGCAGCCAAGTAGCGGGAGGAGTGCAGTACTTC. It specifies CASSQVAGGVQYF.

CDR3 in amino acids: CASRGRTSGRGGGELFF. The CDR3 DNA reads as TGTGCCAGTAGGGGAAGGACCTCCGGACGCGGGGGCGGGGAGCTGTTTTTT. The gene calls are TRBV19 and TRBJ2-2; TRBD2 matches at 7 bases. The CDR3 contains 17 residues. Trimming removed 6 bases from V and 7 bases from J; junction bases left unmatched: 17. Germline CDR1 is LNHDA and CDR2 is SQIVND (reference sequence).

This chain links TRBV27 with TRBJ2-1; 9 positions agree with TRBD2. Trimming took 10 bases from V and 10 from J; bases not matched to a gene: 17. CDR3 length: 15 amino acids. Per germline, CDR1 MNHEY and CDR2 SMNVEV (reference sequence). CDR3 region: CATHLAGGEGAEQFF. The CDR3 DNA is TGTGCCACCCATTTGGCGGGAGGGGAAGGGGCGGAGCAGTTCTTC.

The chain links TRBV9 to TRBJ2-1; D might be TRBD1 (6 bases). The CDR3 length is 16 residues. Germline CDR1 reads SGDLS; CDR2 reads YYNGEE. Trimming took 0 bases from V and 4 from J, leaving 14 bases between them. The CDR3 bases are TGTGCCAGCAGCGTAGCTCCAGGGGCTACTTACAATGAGCAGTTCTTC. This gives the protein CASSVAPGATYNEQFF.

This sequence joins TRBV29-1 and TRBJ1-3; the D gene is possibly TRBD1 (5 bases). The CDR3 totals 15 residues. Trimming removed 5 bases from V and 4 bases from J, with 18 bases in between. CDR1 is SQVTM, CDR2 ANQGSEA, per germline. CDR3 region: CSVFSGEGYGNTIYF. The CDR3 region has the DNA TGCAGCGTTTTTTCGGGGGAGGGTTACGGAAACACCATATATTTT.

The chain employs TRBV19 and TRBJ2-1; 8 positions agree with TRBD2. The junction had 15 bases not matched to a gene; V was cut back by 6 bases and J by 5 bases. Germline V gene data show CDR1 as LNHDA and CDR2 as SQIVND (reference sequence). The length of the CDR3 is 17 residues. CDR3 sequence (DNA): TGTGCCAGTAGGGAAGCGGGAGCATCCCGAGGAGACAATGAGCAGTTCTTC. Translated, it gives CASREAGASRGDNEQFF. Full variable domain (missing parts from reference TRBV19 and TRBJ2-1): DGGITQSPKYLFRKEGQNVTLSCEQNLNHDAMYWYRQDPGQGLRLIYYSQIVNDFQKGDIAEGYSVSREKKESFPLTVTSAQKNPTAFYLCASREAGASRGDNEQFFGPGTRLTVL.

This clone was recorded only once. The chain couples TRBV15 to TRBJ2-7; TRBD1 might be the D (5 bases). The length of the CDR3 is 14 residues. Trimming left V 1 base short and J 4 bases short, with 11 bases between. Germline CDR1 LNHNV, CDR2 YYDKDF (reference sequence). The CDR3 sequence: CATSRAAGRYEQYF. DNA of the CDR3: TGTGCCACCAGCAGAGCGGCAGGGCGATACGAGCAGTACTTC.

This clone was picked up a small number of times. This sample includes further DNA sequences coding for the same CDR3. The genes are TRBV19 and TRBJ2-1; 7 positions match TRBD2. This CDR3 region has 11 residues. Trimming removed 3 bases from V and 10 bases from J; junction bases left unmatched: 0. Germline CDR1 reads LNHDA; CDR2 reads SQIVND (reference sequence). The CDR3 region has the DNA TGTGCCAGTAGTATGGGACTAGAGCAGTTCTTC. Protein: CASSMGLEQFF.

This clone was picked up a small number of times. CDR3 DNA sequence: TGTGCCAGCAGTCAGGATTACGCCGGGACTAGCTACAGCTCCTACGAGCAGTACTTC. It specifies CASSQDYAGTSYSSYEQYF. The chain is built from TRBV6-6 and TRBJ2-7, with 9 bases that match TRBD2. The CDR3 covers 19 residues. V trimming: 5 bases; J trimming: 0 bases; junction bases outside the gene matches: 17. CDR1 is MNHNY, CDR2 SVGAGI, per germline (reference sequence).

The J gene is TRBJ2-3, the V gene TRBV14; TRBD2 agrees at 9 bases. Germline CDR1 and CDR2: SGHDN and FVKESK. V was pared by 0 bases and J by 4 bases, with 5 bases of the junction left unmatched. The CDR3 is 16 amino acids. The DNA of the CDR3 is TGTGCCAGCAGCCAAGATTGGGCTAGCGGGGCAGATACGCAGTATTTT. It is translated as CASSQDWASGADTQYF.

This rearrangement joins TRBV14 to TRBJ2-2, with a tentative D call TRBD1 (5 bases). Trimming shortened V by 3 bases and J by 4 bases, and 12 bases separated the two germline ends. Germline V gene sequence: CDR1 SGHDN, CDR2 FVKESK. This CDR3 has 15 amino acids. CDR3 sequence: CASSQLGPGTGELFF. CDR3 in DNA: TGTGCCAGCAGCCAGCTGGGGCCGGGCACCGGGGAGCTGTTTTTT.

The chain links TRBV30 to TRBJ1-5; D remains unclear. Per germline, CDR1 GTSNPN and CDR2 SVGIG (reference sequence). V was clipped by 2 bases and J by 7 bases, with 9 bases between them. The CDR3 loop spans 12 amino acids. The CDR3 nucleotides are TGTGCCTGGAGTAGAGGGTTACAGCCCCAGCATTTT. This codes for CAWSRGLQPQHF.

The genes are TRBV9 and TRBJ1-2, with D tentatively TRBD1 (5 bases). The CDR3 has 13 residues. The V and J ends lost 2 bases and 7 bases respectively, with 12 bases between them. The germline V gene has CDR1 SGDLS and CDR2 YYNGEE. CDR3 residues: CASSVSLGVGYTF. CDR3 coding DNA: TGTGCCAGCAGCGTGAGCTTAGGGGTTGGCTACACCTTC.

This sequence joins TRBV5-1 and TRBJ2-1; weak D call: TRBD2 (6 bases). The germline V and J ends were trimmed by 4 bases and 7 bases, with 18 bases remaining between them. This CDR3 is 15 amino acids long. Germline CDR1 reads SGHRS; CDR2 reads YFSETQ. In nucleotides, the CDR3 is TGCGCCAGCAGCCAGGGACTGGGCGCAACAAATGAGCAGTTCTTC. Its translation is CASSQGLGATNEQFF.

J is TRBJ1-5 and V is TRBV28; tentative D call: TRBD1 (5 bases). This CDR3 spans 14 amino acids. Trimming cost V 11 bases and J 5 bases, with 19 bases left between them. Germline CDR1 reads MDHEN; CDR2 reads SYDVKM. The CDR3 region has the DNA TGTGCCTGGCGTCGACACGGAGGGGATCAGCCCCAGCATTTT. Translation: CAWRRHGGDQPQHF.

The chain uses TRBV5-1 and TRBJ2-1; 7 bases line up with TRBD2. J gave up 8 bases and V 4 bases, and 15 bases lay outside the gene matches. Germline CDR1 SGHRS, CDR2 YFSETQ. The CDR3 length is 16 residues. As DNA, the CDR3 is TGCGCCAGCAGCCCGGGCTTGGGCGGGAGAGCGTATGAGCAGTTCTTC. As protein: CASSPGLGGRAYEQFF.

The rearrangement uses TRBV12-3 or TRBV12-4 and TRBJ2-1; 9 nucleotides align to TRBD1. The CDR3 runs 13 residues. V trimming: 4 bases; J trimming: 8 bases; junction bases outside the gene matches: 3. CDR3 residues: CASSSRTGDEQFF. In DNA, the CDR3 is TGTGCCAGCAGTTCACGGACAGGGGATGAGCAGTTCTTC.

J is TRBJ2-1 and V is TRBV5-1; 12 bases line up with TRBD2. The CDR3 consists of 16 residues. Germline V gene lookup returns CDR1 SGHRS and CDR2 YFSETQ. Losses at the gene ends were 4 bases for V and 5 bases for J; bases not matched to a gene: 7. CDR3 protein: CASSRGLAGQDNEQFF. Here the CDR3 DNA reads TGCGCCAGCAGCAGAGGACTAGCGGGACAAGACAATGAGCAGTTCTTC.

The chain joins TRBV18 to TRBJ1-5; no definite D call. The V gene lost 2 bases and the J gene lost 0 bases, with 5 bases spanning the gap. Germline V gene sequence: CDR1 KGHSH, CDR2 LQKENI. The CDR3 has 14 amino acids. Here the CDR3 DNA reads TGTGCCAGCTCACCAGAGGTTAGCAATCAGCCCCAGCATTTT. Protein product: CASSPEVSNQPQHF.

The chain carries TRBV28 and TRBJ1-5, with 8 bases identical to TRBD1. The ends lost 6 bases at V and 4 bases at J; junction bases unmatched: 5. Germline lookup yields CDR1 MDHEN and CDR2 SYDVKM. The CDR3 is made up of 14 amino acids. This chain's CDR3 is CASRPDRVNQPQHF. Here the CDR3 DNA reads TGTGCCAGCAGACCGGACAGGGTGAATCAGCCCCAGCATTTT.

V gene TRBV27 combines with J gene TRBJ2-7; TRBD1 aligns across 9 bases. In germline, CDR1 is MNHEY, CDR2 SMNVEV (reference sequence). The CDR3 has 15 amino acids. V dropped 4 bases and J dropped 4; count of bases not matched to a gene: 8. The CDR3 loop is CASSSTWTGEYEQYF. DNA for the CDR3: TGTGCCAGCAGTTCGACTTGGACAGGGGAATACGAGCAGTACTTC.

V is TRBV6-5 and J is TRBJ2-5; TRBD1 might be the D (6 bases). Germline assignment: CDR1 MNHEY and CDR2 SVGAGI. The V end was cut by 5 bases, the J end by 5 bases, with 15 bases between. The CDR3 runs 14 residues. CDR3 sequence (DNA): TGTGCCAGCAGTAACCAGGGGCGTAGGGAGACCCAGTACTTC. Its protein product is CASSNQGRRETQYF.

The chain links TRBV9 to TRBJ2-7, with 9 bases fitting TRBD2. This CDR3 spans 14 amino acids. In germline, CDR1 is SGDLS, CDR2 YYNGEE. J lost 3 bases, V lost 0 bases, and 1 base had no gene match. CDR3 DNA: TGTGCCAGCAGCGTAGGACTAGCGGACTACGAGCAGTACTTC. Protein: CASSVGLADYEQYF. The variable domain in full, completed from reference TRBV9 and TRBJ2-7, reads DSGVTQTPKHLITATGQRVTLRCSPRSGDLSVYWYQQSLDQGLQFLIQYYNGEERAKGNILERFSAQQFPDLHSELNLSSLELGDSALYFCASSVGLADYEQYFGPGTRLTVT.